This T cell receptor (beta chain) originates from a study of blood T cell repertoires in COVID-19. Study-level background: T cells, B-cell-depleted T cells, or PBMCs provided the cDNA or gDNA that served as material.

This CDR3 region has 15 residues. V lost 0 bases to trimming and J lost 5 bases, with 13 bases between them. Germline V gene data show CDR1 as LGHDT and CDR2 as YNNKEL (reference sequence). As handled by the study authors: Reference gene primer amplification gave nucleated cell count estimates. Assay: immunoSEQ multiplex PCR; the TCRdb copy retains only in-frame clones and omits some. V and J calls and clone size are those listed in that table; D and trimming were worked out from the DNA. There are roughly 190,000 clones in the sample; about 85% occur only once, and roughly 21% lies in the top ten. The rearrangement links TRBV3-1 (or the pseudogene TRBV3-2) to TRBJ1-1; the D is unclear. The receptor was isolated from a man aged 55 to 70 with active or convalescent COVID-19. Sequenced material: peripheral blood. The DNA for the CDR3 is TGTGCCAGCAGCCAAGATCTTGGGCAGGCGACTGAAGCTTTCTTT. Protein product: CASSQDLGQATEAFF.